These 29 T cell receptor beta chains share one sample of origin, sequenced in a study of T cells of healthy individuals. TCRdb re-called the 5' RACE reads through MiXCR, storing one row per CDR3 protein. The table includes 41,000 or so distinct CDR3 sequences, roughly 4.3% detected once. Source of these receptors: a human donor in good health.

This clonotype showed up many times. V usage is TRBV5-1 and J usage is TRBJ2-5; possibly TRBD2 for D (6 bases). The CDR3 contains 14 residues. Trimming shortened V by 4 bases and J by 3 bases, and 13 bases separated the two germline ends. Germline V CDR1 and CDR2: SGHRS, YFSETQ. CDR3 loop: CASSAVGLKETQYF. The CDR3 DNA is TGCGCCAGCAGCGCCGTAGGACTAAAAGAGACCCAGTACTTC.

The table lists this clonotype with many counts. The chain couples TRBV12-3 or TRBV12-4 to TRBJ1-1; possible D gene TRBD1, 6 bases. The CDR3 is made up of 13 amino acids. V lost 6 bases and J lost 7, with 15 bases in between. CDR3 DNA sequence: TGTGCCAGCAGAACCACAGGGTTTGATGAAGCTTTCTTT. As protein: CASRTTGFDEAFF.

This clonotype was recorded many times. This rearrangement joins TRBV27 to TRBJ2-7; 10 bases map to TRBD2. The CDR3 runs to 16 residues. The V segment lost 6 bases and the J segment 7 bases; nucleotides outside the gene matches: 15. From germline, CDR1 is MNHEY and CDR2 SMNVEV (reference sequence). In DNA, the CDR3 is TGTGCCAGCAGAACTAGCGGGGCTTTCCTGGGGGGGGAGCAGTACTTC. It encodes CASRTSGAFLGGEQYF.

V and J are TRBV5-1 and TRBJ2-3; possibly TRBD2 for D (7 bases). The V end lost 0 bases, the J end lost 5 bases, and 19 bases lay between the germline ends. The CDR3 consists of 17 residues. Germline CDR1 SGHRS, CDR2 YFSETQ. CDR3 in DNA: TGCGCCAGCAGCTTGGGGGTCGGAGGGGGGGCCGAAGATACGCAGTATTTT. Its protein is CASSLGVGGGAEDTQYF.

This clonotype was detected once. A junction boundary mismatches the germline segment, possibly from a read error. The CDR3 here is CASSFDRANYGYNF. DNA for the CDR3: TGTGCCAGCAGCTTTGACAGGGCTAACTATGGCTACAACTTC. The chain is built from TRBV7-2 and TRBJ1-2; TRBD1 matches 7 bases. Germline V gene data show CDR1 as SGHTA and CDR2 as FQGNSA. This CDR3 is 14 amino acids long.

Note on this clonotype: One junction end does not reproduce the germline sequence, and a read error may be involved. The gene calls are TRBV24-1 and TRBJ2-1; the D is unclear. This CDR3 has 14 residues. Looked up from germline, CDR1 is KGHDR and CDR2 is SFDVKD. The CDR3 spells CANSASQRYNEQFF. The CDR3 DNA follows: TGTGCCAACAGTGCTAGTCAGCGCTACAATGAGCAGTTCTTC.

The V call is TRBV12-3 or TRBV12-4, the J call TRBJ2-1; no clear D. The CDR3 runs to 15 residues. The V and J ends lost 5 bases and 3 bases respectively, with 14 bases between them. CDR3 bases: TGTGCCAGCAGTCCTGGGAATTATGACTACAATGAGCAGTTCTTC. Translating it yields CASSPGNYDYNEQFF.

This clonotype was recorded at least ten times. One end of the junction fails to match germline, which may point to a read error. The chain has TRBV7-7 and TRBJ2-2; D possibly uses TRBD1 or TRBD2 (5 bases each). The CDR3 consists of 13 residues. CDR1 SSHAT and CDR2 FNYEAQ come from the germline V gene (reference sequence). CDR3 protein: CASSLGRTGELFF. CDR3 sequence (DNA): TGTGCTAGCAGCCTGGGACGCACCGGGGAGCTGTTTTTT.

There are many counts of this clonotype. The chain carries TRBV20-1 and TRBJ2-1, with 7 bases that match TRBD2. With V trimmed by 4 bases and J by 5 bases, 5 bases remained unmatched. The CDR3 totals 13 residues. Germline-derived CDR1 and CDR2 are DFQATT and SNEGSKA (reference sequence). CDR3 loop: CSATLAENNEQFF. As DNA, the CDR3 is TGCAGTGCTACCCTAGCGGAGAACAATGAGCAGTTCTTC.

This clonotype was counted many times. The chain carries TRBV15 and TRBJ2-4, with 8 bases lining up with TRBD1. This CDR3 contains 17 residues. The V gene's germline CDR1 is LNHNV and CDR2 YYDKDF (reference sequence). V trimming: 8 bases; J trimming: 15 bases; junction bases outside the gene matches: 27. CDR3 amino acids: CATQVDRGRVTPRLRYF. CDR3 bases: TGTGCCACCCAAGTAGACAGGGGTCGGGTGACCCCTAGACTTCGGTACTTC.

This clonotype was observed at least ten times. The chain recombines TRBV5-5 with TRBJ2-7; the match to TRBD2 covers 10 bases. The CDR3 is 16 amino acids. Germline CDR1 reads SGHKS; CDR2 reads YYEKEE (reference sequence). J gave up 1 base and V 0 bases, and 4 bases lay outside the gene matches. CDR3 sequence (DNA): TGTGCCAGCAGCTTGGGTAGCGGGGGGACGTCCTACGAGCAGTACTTC. It is translated as CASSLGSGGTSYEQYF.

This clonotype showed up many times. The chain carries TRBV2 and TRBJ1-5; 8 nucleotides agree with TRBD1. V shed 5 bases and J 4 bases; nucleotides not matched to a gene: 7. This CDR3 is 15 amino acids long. In germline, CDR1 is SNHLY, CDR2 FYNNEI. In DNA, the CDR3 is TGTGCCAGCAGTAGGACAGGGATCTTTAATCAGCCCCAGCATTTT. This encodes CASSRTGIFNQPQHF.

This clonotype has at least ten counts. CDR3 in amino acids: CASSLGETAAKNIQYF. CDR3 sequence (DNA): TGTGCCAGCAGCTTAGGCGAGACGGCAGCCAAAAACATTCAGTACTTC. V and J are TRBV7-2 and TRBJ2-4; D gene uncertain. Per germline, CDR1 SGHTA and CDR2 FQGNSA. The ends were cut back, 1 base at V and 0 bases at J, with 10 bases in the middle. CDR3 length equals 16 residues.

This chain links TRBV27 with TRBJ2-5, with 9 bases lining up with TRBD1. The CDR3 is 14 residues long. Germline values: CDR1 MNHEY, CDR2 SMNVEV (reference sequence). V trimming: 3 bases; J trimming: 2 bases; junction bases outside the gene matches: 1. The CDR3 protein is CASSFGTGQETQYF. CDR3 DNA: TGTGCCAGCAGTTTCGGGACAGGGCAAGAGACCCAGTACTTC.

As regards this clonotype: With a much larger clone just one base away, this may be a read error. The chain couples TRBV12-3 or TRBV12-4 to TRBJ1-1; no clear D. The CDR3 spans 13 residues. The CDR3: CASSFDKNTEAVF. CDR3 nucleotides: TGTGCCAGCAGTTTTGACAAGAACACTGAAGCTGTCTTT.

This clonotype was recorded many times. The chain employs TRBV12-3 or TRBV12-4 and TRBJ2-3; 7 bases align to TRBD2. This CDR3 has 15 residues. Trimming removed 2 bases from V and 6 bases from J; junction bases left unmatched: 8. The DNA of the CDR3 is TGTGCCAGCAGTTTAAGTTCGGGGGGACGGGATACGCAGTATTTT. Amino acids: CASSLSSGGRDTQYF.

The chain links TRBV11-2 to TRBJ2-3, with D unresolved. CDR1 and CDR2 (germline): SGHAT, FQNNGV. This CDR3 is 14 amino acids long. V shed 3 bases and J shed 2 bases, with 9 bases lying between them. CDR3 coding DNA: TGTGCCAGCAGCTTCCGCGGAATCACAGATACGCAGTATTTT. Protein product: CASSFRGITDTQYF.

This sequence joins TRBV19 and TRBJ2-7, with 10 bases matching TRBD1. Germline CDR1 is LNHDA and CDR2 is SQIVND (reference sequence). The J segment lost 4 bases and the V segment lost 4 bases, leaving 4 bases of the junction unmatched. This CDR3 has 14 residues. The CDR3 spells CASSKPGQGYEQYF. The CDR3 coding sequence is TGTGCCAGTAGTAAACCGGGACAGGGGTACGAGCAGTACTTC. Looking up the rest from reference TRBV19 and TRBJ2-7 gives the full variable domain: DGGITQSPKYLFRKEGQNVTLSCEQNLNHDAMYWYRQDPGQGLRLIYYSQIVNDFQKGDIAEGYSVSREKKESFPLTVTSAQKNPTAFYLCASSKPGQGYEQYFGPGTRLTVT.

This clonotype was found many times. The chain links TRBV10-3 to TRBJ1-2; 8 bases line up with TRBD1. Trimming at V came to 7 bases and at J to 4 bases, leaving 8 bases not matched to a gene. This CDR3 comprises 14 residues. The V gene's germline CDR1 is ENHRY and CDR2 SYGVKD. CDR3 amino acids: CAITGGGGGYGYTF. The CDR3 nucleotides are TGTGCCATCACAGGGGGCGGTGGTGGCTATGGCTACACCTTC.

This clonotype has at least ten counts. The rearrangement joins TRBV5-1 to TRBJ2-7, with unresolved D. The germline CDR1 and CDR2 sequences are SGHRS and YFSETQ. The CDR3 sequence is 14 residues long. Deletions cut 2 bases from V and 7 bases from J, with 16 bases between. The CDR3 DNA reads TGCGCCAGCAGCTTCCCCGGGTCAGCCAGGGAGCAGTACTTC. Encoded protein: CASSFPGSAREQYF.

This clonotype was picked up many times. V gene TRBV7-3 combines with J gene TRBJ2-3; possibly TRBD1 for D (5 bases). Germline loops: CDR1 SGHTA, CDR2 FQGTGA. The CDR3 runs to 15 residues. Trimming left V 1 base short and J 2 bases short, with 10 bases between. The CDR3 here is CASSLRPGNTDTQYF. DNA for the CDR3: TGTGCCAGCAGCTTAAGACCAGGGAACACAGATACGCAGTATTTT.

This clonotype was observed at least ten times. The chain joins TRBV7-8 to TRBJ2-3, with 9 bases matching TRBD2. Germline V gene data show CDR1 as SGHVS and CDR2 as FQNEAQ. There are 16 residues in the CDR3. V lost 4 bases, J lost 4 bases, and 9 bases stayed unmatched. Here the CDR3 reads CASSSAGGGASDTQYF. CDR3 nucleotides: TGTGCCAGCAGCTCAGCGGGGGGCGGGGCTTCAGATACGCAGTATTTT.

Many counts were recorded for this clonotype. The chain carries TRBV28 and TRBJ2-3; 9 bases agree with TRBD1. Trimming took 4 bases from V and 3 from J; bases not matched to a gene: 8. The CDR3 extends over 16 amino acids. The germline V gene encodes CDR1 MDHEN and CDR2 SYDVKM. The CDR3 region has the DNA TGTGCCAGCAGTTCTAAGGGACAGGGCATTACAGATACGCAGTATTTT. It is translated as CASSSKGQGITDTQYF.

The chain employs TRBV30 and TRBJ2-1; tentatively, D is TRBD2 (6 bases). This CDR3 comprises 16 residues. The germline CDR1 and CDR2 sequences are GTSNPN and SVGIG (reference sequence). V was trimmed by 2 bases and J by 10 bases, leaving 24 bases between them. Written as DNA, the CDR3 is TGTGCCTGGAGTCCACCGTGGGGGAGGTGGTACGGAGAGCAGTTCTTC. This translates into CAWSPPWGRWYGEQFF.

This clonotype was seen ten or more times. The chain uses TRBV5-6 and TRBJ1-5; the match to TRBD1 covers 10 bases. The CDR3 sequence is 17 residues long. J was trimmed by 2 bases and V by 4 bases; bases with no gene match: 9. From germline, CDR1 is SGHDT and CDR2 YYEEEE. The DNA of the CDR3 is TGTGCCAGCAGCCACCGGGACAGGGGTCGTGGCAATCAGCCCCAGCATTTT. This translates into CASSHRDRGRGNQPQHF.

This clonotype was seen only a few times. The gene calls are TRBV28 and TRBJ2-7; no reliable D call. The V gene lost 8 bases and the J gene lost 2 bases, with 10 bases spanning the gap. The CDR3 is 12 amino acids. Germline V lookup: CDR1 MDHEN, CDR2 SYDVKM. CDR3 nucleotide sequence: TGTGCCAGCTTCGGCGATACCTACGAGCAGTACTTC. Translating gives CASFGDTYEQYF.

This clonotype has at least ten counts. The chain uses TRBV2 and TRBJ2-2; possible D gene TRBD1, 5 bases. Germline values: CDR1 SNHLY, CDR2 FYNNEI. Between the trimmed V and J ends, which lost 6 bases and 6 bases, there was a span of 14 bases. The CDR3 covers 14 residues. CDR3: CASRQAGRAGELFF. The CDR3 nucleotides read TGTGCCAGCAGACAGGCAGGGCGAGCCGGGGAGCTGTTTTTT.

This clonotype was recorded at least ten times. This rearrangement joins TRBV25-1 to TRBJ2-7; D gene ambiguous. With 3 bases removed from V and 2 bases from J, the gap between germline ends came to 11 bases. Germline values: CDR1 MGHDK, CDR2 SYGVNS. The CDR3 has 14 residues. CDR3 residues: CASSDPTKTYEQYF. Written as DNA, the CDR3 is TGTGCCAGCAGTGATCCGACGAAGACCTACGAGCAGTACTTC.

The chain joins TRBV12-3 or TRBV12-4 to TRBJ2-3; D may be TRBD2 (6 bases). Between the trimmed V and J ends, which lost 6 bases and 1 base, there was a span of 17 bases. This CDR3 comprises 16 residues. CDR3 loop: CASSPGVVWGTDTQYF. The DNA for the CDR3 is TGTGCCAGCAGCCCGGGGGTAGTGTGGGGCACAGATACGCAGTATTTT.